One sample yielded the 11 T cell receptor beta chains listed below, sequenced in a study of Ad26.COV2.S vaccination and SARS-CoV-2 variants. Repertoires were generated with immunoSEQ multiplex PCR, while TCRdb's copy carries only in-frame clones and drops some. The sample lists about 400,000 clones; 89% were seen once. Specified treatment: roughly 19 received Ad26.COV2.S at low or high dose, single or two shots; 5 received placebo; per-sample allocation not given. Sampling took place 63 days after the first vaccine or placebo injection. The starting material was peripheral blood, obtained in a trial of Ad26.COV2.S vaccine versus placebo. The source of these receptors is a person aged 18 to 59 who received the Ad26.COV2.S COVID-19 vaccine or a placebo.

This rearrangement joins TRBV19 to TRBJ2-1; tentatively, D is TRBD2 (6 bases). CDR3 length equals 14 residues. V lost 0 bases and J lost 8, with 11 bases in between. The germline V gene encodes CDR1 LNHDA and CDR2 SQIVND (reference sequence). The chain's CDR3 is CASSIEDYSDEQFF. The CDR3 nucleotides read TGTGCCAGTAGTATAGAGGACTATTCGGATGAGCAGTTCTTC. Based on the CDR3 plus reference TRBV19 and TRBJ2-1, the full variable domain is DGGITQSPKYLFRKEGQNVTLSCEQNLNHDAMYWYRQDPGQGLRLIYYSQIVNDFQKGDIAEGYSVSREKKESFPLTVTSAQKNPTAFYLCASSIEDYSDEQFFGPGTRLTVL.

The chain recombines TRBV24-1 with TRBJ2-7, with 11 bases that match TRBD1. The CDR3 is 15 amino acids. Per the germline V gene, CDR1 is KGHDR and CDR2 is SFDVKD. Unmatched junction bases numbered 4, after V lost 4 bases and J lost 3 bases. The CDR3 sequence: CATSDAGTGGYEQYF. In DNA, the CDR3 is TGTGCCACCAGTGACGCCGGGACAGGGGGCTACGAGCAGTACTTC.

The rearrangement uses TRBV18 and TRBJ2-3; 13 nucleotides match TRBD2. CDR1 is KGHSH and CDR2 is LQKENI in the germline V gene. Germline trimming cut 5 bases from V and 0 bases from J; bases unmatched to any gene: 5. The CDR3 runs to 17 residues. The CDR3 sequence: CASSTGTSGESTDTQYF. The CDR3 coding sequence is TGTGCCAGCTCAACCGGGACTAGCGGGGAGAGCACAGATACGCAGTATTTT. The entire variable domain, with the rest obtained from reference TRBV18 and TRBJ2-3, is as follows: NAGVMQNPRHLVRRRGQEARLRCSPMKGHSHVYWYRQLPEEGLKFMVYLQKENIIDESGMPKERFSAEFPKEGPSILRIQQVVRGDSAAYFCASSTGTSGESTDTQYFGPGTRLTVL.

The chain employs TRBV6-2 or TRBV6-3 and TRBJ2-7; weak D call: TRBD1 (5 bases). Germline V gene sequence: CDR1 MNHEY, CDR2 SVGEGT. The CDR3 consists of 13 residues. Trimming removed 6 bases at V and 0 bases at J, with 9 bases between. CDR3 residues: CASSETGSYEQYF. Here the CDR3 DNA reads TGTGCCAGCAGCGAAACAGGCTCCTACGAGCAGTACTTC.

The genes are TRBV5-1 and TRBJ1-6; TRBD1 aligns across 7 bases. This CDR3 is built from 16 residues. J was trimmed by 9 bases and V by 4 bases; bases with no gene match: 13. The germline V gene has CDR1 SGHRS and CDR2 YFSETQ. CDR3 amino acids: CASSPEGADRTSPLHF. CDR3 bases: TGCGCCAGCAGCCCCGAGGGGGCTGACCGGACTTCACCCCTCCACTTT.

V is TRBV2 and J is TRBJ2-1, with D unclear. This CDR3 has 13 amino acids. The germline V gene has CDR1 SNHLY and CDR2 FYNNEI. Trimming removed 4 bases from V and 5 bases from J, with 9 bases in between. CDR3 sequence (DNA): TGTGCCAGCAGTGTCCATCGAAACAATGAGCAGTTCTTC. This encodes CASSVHRNNEQFF.

CDR3 sequence (DNA): TGTGCCAGCAGTGAACAGGGGACTAGCGAGTTCAGCTCCTACAATGAGCAGTTCTTC. Its protein is CASSEQGTSEFSSYNEQFF. This rearrangement joins TRBV6-1 to TRBJ2-1, with TRBD2 identical over 10 bases. The CDR3 is made up of 19 amino acids. The V gene end was trimmed by 2 bases and the J gene end by 0 bases; junction bases not matched to a gene: 10. Germline assignment: CDR1 MNHNS and CDR2 SASEGT.

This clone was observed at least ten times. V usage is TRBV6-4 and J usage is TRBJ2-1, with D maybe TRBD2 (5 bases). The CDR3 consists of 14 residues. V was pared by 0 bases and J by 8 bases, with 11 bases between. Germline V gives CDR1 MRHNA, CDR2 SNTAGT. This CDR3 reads CASSDSSGVHEQFF. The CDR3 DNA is TGTGCCAGCAGTGACTCCAGCGGAGTCCATGAGCAGTTCTTC.

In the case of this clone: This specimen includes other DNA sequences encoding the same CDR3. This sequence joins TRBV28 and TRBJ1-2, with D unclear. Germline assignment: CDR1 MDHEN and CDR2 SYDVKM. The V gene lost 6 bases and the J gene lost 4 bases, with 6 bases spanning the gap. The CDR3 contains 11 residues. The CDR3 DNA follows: TGTGCCAGCAGCACGGGCTATGGCTACACCTTC. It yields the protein CASSTGYGYTF.

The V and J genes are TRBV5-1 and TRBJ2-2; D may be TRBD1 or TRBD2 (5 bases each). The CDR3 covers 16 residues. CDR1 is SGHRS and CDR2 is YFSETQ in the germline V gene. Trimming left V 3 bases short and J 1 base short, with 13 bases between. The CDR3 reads CASSSTTDRNTGELFF. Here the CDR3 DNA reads TGCGCCAGCAGCTCGACTACAGACAGGAACACCGGGGAGCTGTTTTTT.

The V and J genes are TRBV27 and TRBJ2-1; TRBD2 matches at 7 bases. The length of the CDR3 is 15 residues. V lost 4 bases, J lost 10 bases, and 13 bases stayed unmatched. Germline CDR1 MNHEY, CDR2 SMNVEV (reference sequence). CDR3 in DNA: TGTGCCAGCAGTTCCCTGGGGGGAGGGAGACAGGAGCAGTTCTTC. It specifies CASSSLGGGRQEQFF.